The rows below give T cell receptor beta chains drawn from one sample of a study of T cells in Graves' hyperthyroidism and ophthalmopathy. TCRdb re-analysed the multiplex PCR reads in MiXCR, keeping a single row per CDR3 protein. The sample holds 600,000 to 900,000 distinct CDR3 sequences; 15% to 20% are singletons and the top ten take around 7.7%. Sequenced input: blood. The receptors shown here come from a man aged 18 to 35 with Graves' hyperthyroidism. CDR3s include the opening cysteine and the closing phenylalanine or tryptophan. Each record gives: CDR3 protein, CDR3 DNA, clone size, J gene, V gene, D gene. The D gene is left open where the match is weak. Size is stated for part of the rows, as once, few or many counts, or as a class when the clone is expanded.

CDR3aa: CASSLGDRSGNEQFF
CDR3nt: TGTGCCAGCAGCTTGGGGGACAGGAGTGGGAATGAGCAGTTCTTC
abundance: NA
j_gene: TRBJ2-1
v_gene: TRBV7-3
d_gene: TRBD1

CDR3aa: CAWRKAGRNYGYTF
CDR3nt: TGTGCCTGGAGGAAGGCAGGGAGGAACTATGGCTACACCTTC
abundance: many
j_gene: TRBJ1-2
v_gene: TRBV30
d_gene: NA

CDR3aa: CASRVGDRLNTEAFF
CDR3nt: TGTGCCAGCAGAGTAGGGGACCGGCTGAACACTGAAGCTTTCTTT
abundance: many
j_gene: TRBJ1-1
v_gene: TRBV12-3/TRBV12-4
d_gene: NA

CDR3aa: CASSSSPNSYEQYF
CDR3nt: TGTGCCAGCAGTTCCAGTCCGAACTCCTACGAGCAGTACTTC
abundance: many
j_gene: TRBJ2-7
v_gene: TRBV28
d_gene: NA

CDR3aa: CASNTAGSSGANVLTF
CDR3nt: TGTGCCAGCAACACCGCGGGGAGCTCTGGGGCCAACGTCCTGACTTTC
abundance: few
j_gene: TRBJ2-6
v_gene: TRBV6-2/TRBV6-3
d_gene: NA

CDR3aa: CASSLGPSGDTQYF
CDR3nt: TGTGCCAGCAGCTTAGGGCCTAGCGGCGATACGCAGTATTTT
abundance: NA
j_gene: TRBJ2-3
v_gene: TRBV7-2
d_gene: TRBD2

CDR3aa: CSARVPSQTEQYF
CDR3nt: TGCAGTGCTAGAGTGCCATCTCAGACCGAGCAGTACTTC
abundance: many
j_gene: TRBJ2-7
v_gene: TRBV20-1
d_gene: NA

CDR3aa: CASSILGDTQYF
CDR3nt: TGTGCCAGTAGTATCCTTGGAGATACGCAGTATTTT
abundance: NA
j_gene: TRBJ2-3
v_gene: TRBV19
d_gene: NA

CDR3aa: CASSKGLAGETQYF
CDR3nt: TGTGCCAGCAGTAAAGGACTAGCCGGGGAGACCCAGTACTTC
abundance: many
j_gene: TRBJ2-5
v_gene: TRBV6-1
d_gene: TRBD2

CDR3aa: CASSFPLGEKGYNEQFF
CDR3nt: TGTGCCAGCAGCTTCCCTCTTGGCGAGAAGGGGTACAATGAGCAGTTCTTC
abundance: many
j_gene: TRBJ2-1
v_gene: TRBV5-5
d_gene: NA

CDR3aa: CATSSCGGPKCDQPQHF
CDR3nt: TGTGCCACCAGCAGCTGCGGGGGGCCCAAATGTGATCAGCCCCAGCATTTT
abundance: many
j_gene: TRBJ1-5
v_gene: TRBV15
d_gene: NA

CDR3aa: CGGAGEAYNEQFF
CDR3nt: TGCGGGGGAGCGGGAGAGGCCTACAATGAGCAGTTCTTC
abundance: few
j_gene: TRBJ2-1
v_gene: TRBV20-1
d_gene: TRBD2

CDR3aa: CASRSGGGTGELFF
CDR3nt: TGTGCCAGCAGGTCCGGGGGCGGCACCGGGGAGCTGTTTTTT
abundance: many
j_gene: TRBJ2-2
v_gene: TRBV28
d_gene: NA

CDR3aa: CASSSGQGKTQPQHF
CDR3nt: TGTGCCAGCAGTTCTGGCCAGGGAAAGACGCAGCCCCAGCATTTT
abundance: NA
j_gene: TRBJ1-5
v_gene: TRBV27
d_gene: NA

CDR3aa: CASSSPQREGYDEQFF
CDR3nt: TGTGCCAGCAGTTCCCCCCAGCGGGAGGGGTACGATGAGCAGTTCTTC
abundance: NA
j_gene: TRBJ2-1
v_gene: TRBV28
d_gene: TRBD2

CDR3aa: CASSFCGSNQPQHF
CDR3nt: TGTGCCAGCAGTTTTTGCGGTAGCAATCAGCCCCAGCATTTT
abundance: NA
j_gene: TRBJ1-5
v_gene: TRBV28
d_gene: NA

CDR3aa: CASSQGPTNTEAFF
CDR3nt: TGTGCCAGCAGTCAGGGACCTACGAACACTGAAGCTTTCTTT
abundance: NA
j_gene: TRBJ1-1
v_gene: TRBV25-1
d_gene: NA

CDR3aa: CASSAAISSYEQYF
CDR3nt: TGTGCCAGCAGCGCAGCCATAAGCTCCTACGAGCAGTACTTC
abundance: few
j_gene: TRBJ2-7
v_gene: TRBV7-9
d_gene: NA

CDR3aa: CASSRMGETQYF
CDR3nt: TGTGCCAGCAGCCGAATGGGGGAGACCCAGTACTTC
abundance: many
j_gene: TRBJ2-5
v_gene: TRBV7-9
d_gene: NA

CDR3aa: CASSSADLNTEAFF
CDR3nt: TGCGCCAGCAGCTCAGCGGACCTGAACACTGAAGCTTTCTTT
abundance: few
j_gene: TRBJ1-1
v_gene: TRBV5-1
d_gene: NA

CDR3aa: CASSLMGQGDKLFF
CDR3nt: TGCGCCAGCAGCTTGATGGGACAGGGAGACAAACTGTTTTTT
abundance: many
j_gene: TRBJ1-4
v_gene: TRBV5-1
d_gene: TRBD1

CDR3aa: CSARDLGTSGSDEQFF
CDR3nt: TGCAGTGCTAGAGACCTCGGGACTAGCGGGAGCGATGAGCAGTTCTTC
abundance: NA
j_gene: TRBJ2-1
v_gene: TRBV20-1
d_gene: TRBD2

CDR3aa: CATSNGLGTSYNEQFF
CDR3nt: TGTGCCACCAGCAACGGGCTAGGGACGTCCTACAATGAGCAGTTCTTC
abundance: few
j_gene: TRBJ2-1
v_gene: TRBV15
d_gene: NA

CDR3aa: CSASINGASNTGEQFF
CDR3nt: TGCAGTGCTAGTATCAATGGGGCCTCCAATACCGGTGAGCAGTTCTTC
abundance: few
j_gene: TRBJ2-1
v_gene: TRBV20-1
d_gene: NA

CDR3aa: CASSQGSLPSYEQYF
CDR3nt: TGCGCCAGCAGCCAAGGATCGCTACCGTCCTACGAGCAGTACTTC
abundance: many
j_gene: TRBJ2-7
v_gene: TRBV4-1
d_gene: NA

CDR3aa: CASSYRGLAGDTQYF
CDR3nt: TGTGCCAGCAGTTACCGCGGACTAGCGGGAGATACGCAGTATTTT
abundance: NA
j_gene: TRBJ2-3
v_gene: TRBV6-5
d_gene: TRBD2

CDR3aa: CASSPPWTSGNEQYF
CDR3nt: TGTGCCAGCAGTCCACCCTGGACTAGCGGGAACGAGCAGTACTTC
abundance: many
j_gene: TRBJ2-7
v_gene: TRBV12-3/TRBV12-4
d_gene: TRBD2

CDR3aa: CASSVGGLAIYNEQFF
CDR3nt: TGTGCCAGCAGCGTAGGGGGACTAGCCATTTACAATGAGCAGTTCTTC
abundance: NA
j_gene: TRBJ2-1
v_gene: TRBV9
d_gene: TRBD2

CDR3aa: CATSRDVETQYF
CDR3nt: TGTGCCACCAGCAGAGATGTAGAGACCCAGTACTTC
abundance: NA
j_gene: TRBJ2-5
v_gene: TRBV15
d_gene: NA

CDR3aa: CAGGGYYEQYF
CDR3nt: TGTGCGGGCGGGGGATACTACGAGCAGTACTTC
abundance: few
j_gene: TRBJ2-7
v_gene: TRBV30
d_gene: TRBD2

CDR3aa: CASSYESGTRNEKLFF
CDR3nt: TGTGCCAGCAGTTACGAGTCCGGGACACGGAATGAAAAACTGTTTTTT
abundance: few
j_gene: TRBJ1-4
v_gene: TRBV6-6
d_gene: NA

CDR3aa: CASSSGTHPAYEQYF
CDR3nt: TGTGCCAGCAGCTCTGGGACTCACCCGGCCTACGAGCAGTACTTC
abundance: NA
j_gene: TRBJ2-7
v_gene: TRBV7-8
d_gene: NA

CDR3aa: CASSSEGGEKLFF
CDR3nt: TGTGCCAGCAGCTCGGAGGGTGGGGAAAAACTGTTTTTT
abundance: NA
j_gene: TRBJ1-4
v_gene: TRBV6-2/TRBV6-3
d_gene: NA

CDR3aa: CSVQYRGLYEQYF
CDR3nt: TGCAGCGTTCAATACAGGGGGTTGTACGAGCAGTACTTC
abundance: few
j_gene: TRBJ2-7
v_gene: TRBV29-1
d_gene: TRBD1

CDR3aa: CASSSRPVYGYTF
CDR3nt: TGTGCCAGCAGTTCGAGACCGGTCTATGGCTACACCTTC
abundance: NA
j_gene: TRBJ1-2
v_gene: TRBV28
d_gene: NA

CDR3aa: CAWSPGRVGEKLFF
CDR3nt: TGTGCCTGGAGTCCCGGACGGGTTGGTGAAAAACTGTTTTTT
abundance: many
j_gene: TRBJ1-4
v_gene: TRBV30
d_gene: NA

CDR3aa: CASIPRNEQFF
CDR3nt: TGTGCCAGCATACCGAGGAATGAGCAGTTCTTC
abundance: few
j_gene: TRBJ2-1
v_gene: TRBV9
d_gene: NA

CDR3aa: CASSDRQGHHGANVLTF
CDR3nt: TGTGCCAGCAGCGACAGACAGGGGCACCATGGGGCCAACGTCCTGACTTTC
abundance: NA
j_gene: TRBJ2-6
v_gene: TRBV9
d_gene: TRBD1

CDR3aa: CASSARGSGGNEQFF
CDR3nt: TGTGCCAGCAGCGCCCGAGGGAGCGGGGGCAATGAGCAGTTCTTC
abundance: NA
j_gene: TRBJ2-1
v_gene: TRBV14
d_gene: TRBD2

CDR3aa: CASSLADREYF
CDR3nt: TGTGCCAGCAGCTTGGCGGACAGGGAGTATTTT
abundance: few
j_gene: TRBJ2-3
v_gene: TRBV5-5
d_gene: TRBD1